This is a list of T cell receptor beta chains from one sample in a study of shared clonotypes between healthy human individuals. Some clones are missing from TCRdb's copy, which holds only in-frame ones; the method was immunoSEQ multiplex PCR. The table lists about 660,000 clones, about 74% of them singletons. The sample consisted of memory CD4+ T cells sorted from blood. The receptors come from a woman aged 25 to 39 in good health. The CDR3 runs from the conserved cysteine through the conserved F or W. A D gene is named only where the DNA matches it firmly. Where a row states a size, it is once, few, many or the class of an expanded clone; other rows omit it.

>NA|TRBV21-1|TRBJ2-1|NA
CASSPGLAGNNEQFF
TGTGCCAGCAGCCCTGGACTAGCGGGGAACAATGAGCAGTTCTTC
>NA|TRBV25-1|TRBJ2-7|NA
CASSGDPSYEQYF
TGTGCCAGCTCAGGGGACCCCTCCTACGAGCAGTACTTC
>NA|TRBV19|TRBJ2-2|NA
CASSISANTGELFF
TGTGCCAGTAGTATTTCAGCGAACACCGGGGAGCTGTTTTTT
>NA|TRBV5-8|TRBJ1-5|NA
CASSLGSLGNQPQHF
TGTGCCAGCAGCTTGGGGAGTTTGGGCAATCAGCCCCAGCATTTT
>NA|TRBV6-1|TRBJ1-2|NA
CASSKDRLRDYGYTF
TGTGCCAGCAGTAAAGACAGGCTGAGAGACTATGGCTACACCTTC
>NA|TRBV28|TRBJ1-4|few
CASSRAGQNNEKLFF
TGTGCCAGCAGCCGAGCCGGACAGAATAATGAAAAACTGTTTTTT
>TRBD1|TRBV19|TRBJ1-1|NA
CASSILGQGDGNTEAFF
TGTGCCAGTAGTATCCTGGGACAGGGGGACGGGAACACTGAAGCTTTCTTT
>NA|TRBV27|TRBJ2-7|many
CASSLYYSHYEQYF
TGTGCCAGCAGTTTGTATTACTCCCACTACGAGCAGTACTTC
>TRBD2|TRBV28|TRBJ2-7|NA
CASSTAGGTQYF
TGTGCCAGCAGTACAGCGGGAGGGACGCAGTACTTC
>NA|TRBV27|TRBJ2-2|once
CASSYNTGELFF
TGTGCCAGCAGTTACAACACCGGGGAGCTGTTTTTT
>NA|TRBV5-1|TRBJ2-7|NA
CASSLQAAYEQYF
TGCGCCAGCAGCTTACAAGCGGCCTACGAGCAGTACTTC
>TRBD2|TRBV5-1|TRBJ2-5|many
CASRREGTPQETQYF
TGCGCCAGCCGGAGGGAGGGAACCCCCCAAGAGACCCAGTACTTC
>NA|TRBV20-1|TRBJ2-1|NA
CSARNEQFF
TGCAGTGCAAGGAATGAGCAGTTCTTC
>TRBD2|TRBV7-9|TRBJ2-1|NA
CASSFTSGSHEQFF
TGTGCCAGCAGCTTTACTAGCGGGAGCCATGAGCAGTTCTTC
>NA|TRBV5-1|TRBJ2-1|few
CASIPSTGYNEQFF
TGCGCCAGCATACCGTCGACGGGCTACAATGAGCAGTTCTTC
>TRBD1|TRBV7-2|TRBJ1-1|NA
CASSLMDRGLSEAFF
TGTGCCAGCAGCTTAATGGACAGGGGGCTCTCTGAAGCTTTCTTT
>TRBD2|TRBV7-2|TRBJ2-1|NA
CASSFSAGAAYNEQFF
TGTGCCAGCAGCTTTTCAGCGGGAGCAGCCTACAATGAGCAGTTCTTC
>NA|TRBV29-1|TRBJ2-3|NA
CSAEGGVGTDTQYF
TGCAGCGCCGAGGGGGGAGTGGGCACAGATACGCAGTATTTT
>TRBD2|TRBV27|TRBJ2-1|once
CASSLGWGLAGPYNEQFF
TGTGCCAGCAGTTTAGGGTGGGGACTAGCGGGCCCGTACAATGAGCAGTTCTTC
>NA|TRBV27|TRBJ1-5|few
CASSLLYRAGQPQHF
TGTGCCAGCAGTTTGCTTTACAGGGCGGGACAGCCCCAGCATTTT
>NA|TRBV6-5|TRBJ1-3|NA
CASSSTERDTIYF
TGTGCCAGCAGTTCGACAGAGAGAGACACCATATATTTT
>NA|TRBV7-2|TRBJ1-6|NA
CASSLVLRSPLHF
TGTGCCAGCAGCTTAGTCTTACGTTCACCCCTCCACTTT
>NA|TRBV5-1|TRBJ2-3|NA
CASRGDFSTDTQYF
TGCGCCAGCAGAGGGGACTTTAGCACAGATACGCAGTATTTT
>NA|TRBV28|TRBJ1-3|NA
CASRLQGIPNTIYF
TGTGCCAGCAGGCTTCAGGGTATCCCGAACACCATATATTTT
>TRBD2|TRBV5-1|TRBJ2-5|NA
CASSLGRLAGQETQYF
TGCGCCAGCAGCTTGGGGCGTCTAGCGGGACAAGAGACCCAGTACTTC
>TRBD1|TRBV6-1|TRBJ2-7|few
CASSEYRTGWEQYF
TGTGCCAGCAGTGAATATAGGACAGGCTGGGAGCAGTACTTC
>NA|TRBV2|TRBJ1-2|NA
CASKEDGLPNYGYTF
TGTGCCAGCAAAGAGGACGGTCTTCCTAACTATGGCTACACCTTC
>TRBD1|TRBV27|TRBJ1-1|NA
CASSDRDYTEAFF
TGTGCCAGCTCCGACAGGGACTACACTGAAGCTTTCTTT
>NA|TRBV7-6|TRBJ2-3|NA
CASSLVLQRGDTQYF
TGTGCCAGCAGCTTAGTACTCCAACGGGGAGATACGCAGTATTTT
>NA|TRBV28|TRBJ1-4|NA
CASSLSARKEKLFF
TGTGCCAGCAGTTTATCGGCCCGAAAGGAAAAACTGTTTTTT
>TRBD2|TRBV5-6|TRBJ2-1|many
CASSYGLAGVGNEQFF
TGTGCCAGCAGCTACGGACTAGCGGGAGTGGGGAATGAGCAGTTCTTC
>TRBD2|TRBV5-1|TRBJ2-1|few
CASSLGPQGSGGDNEQFF
TGCGCCAGCAGCTTGGGTCCCCAAGGTAGCGGGGGGGACAATGAGCAGTTCTTC
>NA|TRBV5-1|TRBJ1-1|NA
CASSLGHYNTEAFF
TGCGCCAGCAGCTTGGGACATTATAACACTGAAGCTTTCTTT
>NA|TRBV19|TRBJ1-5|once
CASSIDLRGNQPQHF
TGTGCCAGTAGTATAGATCTGAGGGGCAATCAGCCCCAGCATTTT
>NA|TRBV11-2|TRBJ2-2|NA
CASSFERNTGELFF
TGTGCCAGCAGCTTCGAGAGGAACACCGGGGAGCTGTTTTTT
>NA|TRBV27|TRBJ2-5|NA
CASGFRGETQYF
TGTGCCAGCGGGTTTCGGGGAGAGACCCAGTACTTC
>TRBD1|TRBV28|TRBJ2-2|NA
CASSLIPGGSGELFF
TGTGCCAGCAGTTTGATCCCAGGGGGCAGCGGGGAGCTGTTTTTT
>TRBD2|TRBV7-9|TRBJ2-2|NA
CASSPGLAGVTGELFF
TGTGCCAGCAGCCCGGGACTAGCGGGCGTCACCGGGGAGCTGTTTTTT